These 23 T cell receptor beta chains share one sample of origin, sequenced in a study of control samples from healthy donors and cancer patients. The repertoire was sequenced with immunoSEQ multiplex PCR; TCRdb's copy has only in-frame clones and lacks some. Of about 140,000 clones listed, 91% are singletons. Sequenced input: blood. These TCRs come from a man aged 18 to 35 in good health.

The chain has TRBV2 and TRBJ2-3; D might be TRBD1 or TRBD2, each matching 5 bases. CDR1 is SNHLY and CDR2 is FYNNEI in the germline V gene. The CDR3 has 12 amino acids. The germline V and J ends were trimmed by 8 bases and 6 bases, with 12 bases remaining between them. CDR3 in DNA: TGTGCCAGCGGGATCTGGGGGGATACGCAGTATTTT. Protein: CASGIWGDTQYF.

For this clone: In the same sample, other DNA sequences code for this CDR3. The CDR3 here is CAISDGTGNSPLHF. CDR3 sequence (DNA): TGTGCCATCAGTGATGGGACAGGGAACTCACCCCTCCACTTT. This chain links TRBV10-3 with TRBJ1-6; 9 bases align to TRBD1. The V gene end was trimmed by 3 bases and the J gene end by 10 bases; junction bases not matched to a gene: 4. The CDR3 runs 14 residues. CDR1 and CDR2 from the germline V gene are ENHRY and SYGVKD.

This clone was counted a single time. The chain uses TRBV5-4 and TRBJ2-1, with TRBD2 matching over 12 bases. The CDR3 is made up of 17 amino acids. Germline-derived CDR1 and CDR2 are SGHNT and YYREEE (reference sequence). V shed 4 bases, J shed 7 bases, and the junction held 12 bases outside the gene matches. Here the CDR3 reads CASSPKLRTSGVNEQFF. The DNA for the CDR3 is TGTGCCAGCAGCCCCAAACTTCGGACTAGCGGGGTTAATGAGCAGTTCTTC. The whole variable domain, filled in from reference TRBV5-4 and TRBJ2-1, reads ETGVTQSPTHLIKTRGQQVTLRCSSQSGHNTVSWYQQALGQGPQFIFQYYREEENGRGNFPPRFSGLQFPNYSSELNVNALELDDSALYLCASSPKLRTSGVNEQFFGPGTRLTVL.

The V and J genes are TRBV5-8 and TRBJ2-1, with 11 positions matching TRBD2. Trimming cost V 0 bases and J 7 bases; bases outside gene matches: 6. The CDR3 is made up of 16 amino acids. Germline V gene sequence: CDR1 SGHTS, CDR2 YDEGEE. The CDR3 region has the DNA TGTGCCAGCAGCTTGGCCTGGCTAGCGGGGGGTAATGAGCAGTTCTTC. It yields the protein CASSLAWLAGGNEQFF.

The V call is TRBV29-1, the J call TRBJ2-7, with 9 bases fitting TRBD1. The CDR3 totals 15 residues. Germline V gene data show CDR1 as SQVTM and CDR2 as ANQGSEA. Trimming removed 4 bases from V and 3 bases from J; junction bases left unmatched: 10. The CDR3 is CSVAALWDRDYEQYF. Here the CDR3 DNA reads TGCAGCGTTGCGGCTCTGTGGGACAGGGACTACGAGCAGTACTTC.

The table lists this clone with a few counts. The CDR3 spells CASSQPGTPSGRETQYF. The CDR3 DNA sequence: TGTGCCAGCAGTCAGCCTGGGACGCCCTCGGGTAGAGAGACCCAGTACTTC. The gene calls are TRBV6-6 and TRBJ2-5; D is perhaps TRBD1 or TRBD2 (5 bases each). Looked up from germline, CDR1 is MNHNY and CDR2 is SVGAGI (reference sequence). V gave up 5 bases and J gave up 4 bases, with 23 bases separating them. The length of the CDR3 is 17 residues.

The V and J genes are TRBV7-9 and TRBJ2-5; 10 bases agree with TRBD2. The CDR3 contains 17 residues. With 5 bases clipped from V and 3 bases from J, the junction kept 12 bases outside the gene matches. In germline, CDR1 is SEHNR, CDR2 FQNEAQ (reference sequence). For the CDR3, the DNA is TGTGCCAGCAGCGCCGACTTCGGAGCGGGGGGGAAAGAGACCCAGTACTTC. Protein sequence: CASSADFGAGGKETQYF.

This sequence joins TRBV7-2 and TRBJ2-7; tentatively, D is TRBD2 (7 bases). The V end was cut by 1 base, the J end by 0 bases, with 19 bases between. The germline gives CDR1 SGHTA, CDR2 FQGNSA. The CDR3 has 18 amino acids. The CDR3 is CASSLVAGAGVFSYEQYF. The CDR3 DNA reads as TGTGCCAGCAGCTTAGTGGCGGGGGCCGGGGTGTTCTCCTACGAGCAGTACTTC.

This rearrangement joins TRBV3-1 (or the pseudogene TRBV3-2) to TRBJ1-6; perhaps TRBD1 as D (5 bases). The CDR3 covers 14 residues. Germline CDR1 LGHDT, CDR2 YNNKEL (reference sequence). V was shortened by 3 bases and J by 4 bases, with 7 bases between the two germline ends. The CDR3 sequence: CASSHRQYNSPLHF. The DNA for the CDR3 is TGTGCCAGCAGCCATCGACAGTATAATTCACCCCTCCACTTT.

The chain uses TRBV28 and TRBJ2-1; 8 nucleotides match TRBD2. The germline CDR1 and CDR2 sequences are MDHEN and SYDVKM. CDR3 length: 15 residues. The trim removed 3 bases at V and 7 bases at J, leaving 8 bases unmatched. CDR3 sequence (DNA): TGTGCCAGCAGTTTTCGGGGGGGCAACCTAAATGAGCAGTTCTTC. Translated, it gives CASSFRGGNLNEQFF.

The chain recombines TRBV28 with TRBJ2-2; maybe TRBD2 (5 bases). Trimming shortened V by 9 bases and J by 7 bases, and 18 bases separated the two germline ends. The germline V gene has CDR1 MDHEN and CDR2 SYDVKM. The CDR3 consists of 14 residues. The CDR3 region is CASLAGQFDGELFF. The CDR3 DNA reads TGTGCCAGTCTGGCGGGTCAATTTGACGGGGAGCTGTTTTTT.

The CDR3 DNA follows: TGCAGCGTCAATGCCGATCCGAACACTGAAGCTTTCTTT. It translates to CSVNADPNTEAFF. The chain employs TRBV29-1 and TRBJ1-1; D not certain. The germline V gene has CDR1 SQVTM and CDR2 ANQGSEA. This CDR3 comprises 13 residues. The V end lost 6 bases, the J end lost 1 base, and 12 bases lay between the germline ends.

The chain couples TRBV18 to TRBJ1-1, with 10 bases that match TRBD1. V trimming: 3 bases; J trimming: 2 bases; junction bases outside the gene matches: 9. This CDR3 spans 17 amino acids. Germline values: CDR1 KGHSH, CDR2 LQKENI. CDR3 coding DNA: TGTGCCAGCTCACCGCCCGGGACAGGGGCCACCAACACTGAAGCTTTCTTT. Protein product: CASSPPGTGATNTEAFF.

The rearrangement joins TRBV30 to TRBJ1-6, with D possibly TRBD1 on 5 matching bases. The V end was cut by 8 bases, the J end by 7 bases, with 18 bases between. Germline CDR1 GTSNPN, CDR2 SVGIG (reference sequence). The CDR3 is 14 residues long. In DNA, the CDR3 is TGTGCCAGGGGTGCCGGACAAATCAATTCACCCCTCCACTTT. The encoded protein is CARGAGQINSPLHF.

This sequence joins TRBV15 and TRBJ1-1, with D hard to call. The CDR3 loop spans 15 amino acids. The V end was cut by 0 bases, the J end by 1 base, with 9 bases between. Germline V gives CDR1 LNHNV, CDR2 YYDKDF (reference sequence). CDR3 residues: CATSRDWVQNTEAFF. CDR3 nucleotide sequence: TGTGCCACCAGCAGAGATTGGGTCCAGAACACTGAAGCTTTCTTT.

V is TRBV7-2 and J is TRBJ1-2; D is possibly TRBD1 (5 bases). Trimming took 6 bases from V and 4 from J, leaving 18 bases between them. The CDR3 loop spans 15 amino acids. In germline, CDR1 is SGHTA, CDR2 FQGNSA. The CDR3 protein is CASRSAQGWSYGYTF. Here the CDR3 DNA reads TGTGCCAGCAGATCAGCCCAGGGTTGGAGCTATGGCTACACCTTC.

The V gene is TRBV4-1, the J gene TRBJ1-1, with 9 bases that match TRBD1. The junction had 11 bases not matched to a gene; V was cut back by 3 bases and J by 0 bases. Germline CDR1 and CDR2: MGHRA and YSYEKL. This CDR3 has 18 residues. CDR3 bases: TGCGCCAGCAGCCAGAAGGGACAGGGAGGGAGAATGAACACTGAAGCTTTCTTT. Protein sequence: CASSQKGQGGRMNTEAFF.

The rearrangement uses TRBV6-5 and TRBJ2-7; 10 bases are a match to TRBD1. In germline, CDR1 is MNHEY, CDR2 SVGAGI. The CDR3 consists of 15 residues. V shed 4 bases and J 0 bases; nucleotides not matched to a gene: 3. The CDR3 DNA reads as TGTGCCAGCAGTTGGACAGGGGGGAGCTCCTACGAGCAGTACTTC. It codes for CASSWTGGSSYEQYF.

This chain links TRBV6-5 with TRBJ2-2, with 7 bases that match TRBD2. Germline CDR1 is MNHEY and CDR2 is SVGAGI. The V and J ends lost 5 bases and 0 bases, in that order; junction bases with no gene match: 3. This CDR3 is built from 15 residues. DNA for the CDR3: TGTGCCAGCAGTCTGGGACTAACGAACACCGGGGAGCTGTTTTTT. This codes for CASSLGLTNTGELFF.

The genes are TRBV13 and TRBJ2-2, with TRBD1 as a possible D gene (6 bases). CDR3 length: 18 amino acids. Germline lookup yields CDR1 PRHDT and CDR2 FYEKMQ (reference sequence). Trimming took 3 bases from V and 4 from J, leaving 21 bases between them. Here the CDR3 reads CASSFSRYLQGRTGELFF. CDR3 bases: TGTGCCAGCAGCTTTAGTAGGTATCTTCAGGGGCGCACCGGGGAGCTGTTTTTT. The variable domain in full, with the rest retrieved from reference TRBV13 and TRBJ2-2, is AAGVIQSPRHLIKEKRETATLKCYPIPRHDTVYWYQQGPGQDPQFLISFYEKMQSDKGSIPDRFSAQQFSDYHSELNMSSLELGDSALYFCASSFSRYLQGRTGELFFGEGSRLTVL.

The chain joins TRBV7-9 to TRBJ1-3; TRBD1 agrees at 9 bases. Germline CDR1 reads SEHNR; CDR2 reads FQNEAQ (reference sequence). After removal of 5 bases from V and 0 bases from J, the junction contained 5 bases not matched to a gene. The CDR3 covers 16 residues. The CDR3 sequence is CASSLVTGGSGNTIYF. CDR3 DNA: TGTGCCAGCAGCCTTGTGACAGGGGGCTCTGGAAACACCATATATTTT.

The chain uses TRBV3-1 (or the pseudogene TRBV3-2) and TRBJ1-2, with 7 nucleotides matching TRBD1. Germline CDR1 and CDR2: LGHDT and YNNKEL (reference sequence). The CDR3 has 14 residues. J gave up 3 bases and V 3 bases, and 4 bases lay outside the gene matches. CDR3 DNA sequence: TGTGCCAGCAGCCACCCCCAGGGGGACTATGGCTACACCTTC. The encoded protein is CASSHPQGDYGYTF.

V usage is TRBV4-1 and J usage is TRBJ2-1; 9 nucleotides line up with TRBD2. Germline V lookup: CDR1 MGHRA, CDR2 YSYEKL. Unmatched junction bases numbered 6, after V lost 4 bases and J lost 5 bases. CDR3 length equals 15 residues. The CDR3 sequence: CASSLRGGVDNEQFF. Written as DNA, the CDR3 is TGCGCCAGCAGCCTGCGGGGGGGCGTCGACAATGAGCAGTTCTTC.